The rows below give T cell receptor beta chains drawn from one sample of a study of response to subunit inactivated influenza vaccine. Using its own MiXCR run on the RT-PCR reads, TCRdb lists one record per CDR3 protein. The sample has over 150,000 distinct CDR3 sequences, around 9% seen once. The source was non-naive T cells sorted from PBMCs, collected on the day of vaccination. The source of these receptors is a man between 45 and 60 years old who received an inactivated influenza vaccine. Each CDR3 is given with its conserved first and last residue. The D gene is left open where the match is weak. Some rows have no size entry. The others give once, few or many, or a class for an expanded clone.

j_call d_call clone_size v_call cdr3_aa cdr3_nt
TRBJ1-1 TRBD1 few TRBV6-1 CASSRQGAVTEAFF TGTGCCAGCAGCCGACAGGGGGCTGTCACTGAAGCTTTCTTT
TRBJ2-7 NA few TRBV29-1 CSVADGSYEQYF TGCAGCGTTGCGGATGGCTCCTACGAGCAGTACTTC
TRBJ2-4 TRBD1 many TRBV6-2/TRBV6-3 CASRRGQSLAKNIQYF TGTGCCAGCAGGAGGGGACAGTCTTTAGCCAAAAACATTCAGTACTTC
TRBJ1-1 NA NA TRBV7-2 CASNLQGGARAFF TGTGCCAGCAATCTACAGGGAGGGGCGAGAGCTTTCTTT
TRBJ2-5 NA many TRBV12-3/TRBV12-4 CASSLGRIQETQYF TGTGCCAGCTCTTTAGGGCGAATTCAAGAGACCCAGTACTTC
TRBJ1-1 NA NA TRBV4-2 CASSQGKTRNTEAFF TGTGCCAGCAGCCAAGGGAAGACAAGGAACACTGAAGCTTTCTTT
TRBJ2-7 TRBD1 NA TRBV28 CASSFWTGNTYEQYF TGTGCCAGCAGTTTTTGGACAGGTAACACCTACGAGCAGTACTTC
TRBJ1-1 TRBD1 few TRBV5-1 CASSPDRGNTEAFF TGCGCCAGCAGCCCGGACAGGGGGAACACTGAAGCTTTCTTT
TRBJ2-3 TRBD2 many TRBV29-1 CSVEMGGYEDTQYF TGCAGCGTTGAGATGGGAGGGTATGAAGATACGCAGTATTTT
TRBJ2-3 NA NA TRBV7-2 CASSAGSSYTDTQYF TGTGCCAGCAGCGCGGGGTCCTCGTACACAGATACGCAGTATTTT
TRBJ1-2 TRBD1 many TRBV5-1 CASTDREYGYTF TGCGCCAGCACTGACAGGGAATATGGCTACACCTTC
TRBJ1-4 NA many TRBV5-1 CASSRGTATNEKLFF TGCGCCAGCAGCCGCGGGACGGCAACTAATGAAAAACTGTTTTTT
TRBJ2-4 NA NA TRBV19 CASSRGTNIQYF TGTGCCAGTAGTAGGGGCACAAACATTCAGTACTTC
TRBJ2-6 TRBD2 NA TRBV20-1 CSATGLADSGANVLTF TGCAGTGCTACGGGACTAGCCGACTCTGGGGCCAACGTCCTGACTTTC